Each of the 24 T cell receptor beta chains below was sequenced from the same sample in a study of regulatory dendritic cells for organ transplantation. The protocol was immunoSEQ multiplex PCR, while the TCRdb copy is restricted to in-frame clones and leaves out a portion. The sample holds about 30,000 clones, nearly 80% seen once. Material for sequencing was memory CD4+ T cells from blood. Specified subset: CD45RO+ memory T cells. The receptors come from a human donor in good health.

This clone was detected only a few times. This rearrangement joins TRBV5-4 to TRBJ2-7, with D unresolved. Looked up from germline, CDR1 is SGHNT and CDR2 is YYREEE (reference sequence). The CDR3 covers 13 residues. Trimming cost V 2 bases and J 1 base, with 7 bases left between them. The CDR3 nucleotides read TGTGCCAGCAGCTTTTTTGGGTCCTACGAGCAGTACTTC. It yields the protein CASSFFGSYEQYF.

On this clone itself: A read error may produce the germline difference seen at one junction end. The chain uses TRBV7-8 and TRBJ2-1; 12 nucleotides match TRBD2. The CDR3 consists of 15 residues. Germline values: CDR1 SGHVS, CDR2 FQNEAQ. CDR3 residues: CASSLAGGPYNEQFF. The CDR3 nucleotides read TGTGCCAGCAGCCTAGCGGGAGGGCCCTACAATGAGCAGTTCTTC.

The chain is built from TRBV2 and TRBJ2-7; no clear D gene. Trimming pared 2 bases from V and 2 bases from J, leaving 13 bases between. Germline loops: CDR1 SNHLY, CDR2 FYNNEI. The CDR3 spans 15 residues. CDR3 bases: TGTGCCAGCAGTGAAATAAGGCAAGGCGCCTACGAGCAGTACTTC. This encodes CASSEIRQGAYEQYF.

The chain recombines TRBV19 with TRBJ2-1, with a weak D call TRBD1 (6 bases). The V gene lost 10 bases and the J gene lost 9 bases, with 25 bases spanning the gap. The CDR3 sequence is 15 residues long. Germline CDR1 and CDR2: LNHDA and SQIVND (reference sequence). Here the CDR3 DNA reads TGTGCCACCCTAAGGACAGTAGGTTTCATTGGTGAGCAGTTCTTC. It translates to CATLRTVGFIGEQFF.

The rearrangement joins TRBV6-5 to TRBJ2-3, with D tentatively TRBD2 (6 bases). The CDR3 loop spans 14 amino acids. Deletions cut 0 bases from V and 8 bases from J, with 12 bases between. Germline V gene data show CDR1 as MNHEY and CDR2 as SVGAGI. CDR3 region: CASSYSRQGGTQYF. CDR3 nucleotides: TGTGCCAGCAGTTACTCGAGGCAGGGAGGTACGCAGTATTTT.

This clone appeared a single time. The chain joins TRBV11-2 to TRBJ1-1; D remains unclear. Trimming cost V 1 base and J 8 bases, with 8 bases left between them. The CDR3 runs 12 residues. Germline V CDR1 and CDR2: SGHAT, FQNNGV. The CDR3 DNA reads TGTGCCAGCAGCTTAGGGGTAAACGAAGCTTTCTTT. This translates into CASSLGVNEAFF.

V gene TRBV29-1 combines with J gene TRBJ2-1; D might be TRBD1 or TRBD2, each matching 5 bases. Trimming shortened V by 6 bases and J by 10 bases, and 16 bases separated the two germline ends. Germline CDR1 is SQVTM and CDR2 is ANQGSEA. CDR3 length equals 12 residues. The CDR3 nucleotides read TGCAGCGTATCACGAGGGGACCTAGAGCAGTTCTTC. The encoded protein is CSVSRGDLEQFF.

This chain connects TRBV19 to TRBJ1-2; D is ambiguous. This CDR3 has 14 amino acids. V shed 5 bases and J shed 4 bases, with 14 bases lying between them. The germline gives CDR1 LNHDA, CDR2 SQIVND (reference sequence). The CDR3 nucleotides read TGTGCCAGTAGTGCGTGGACGGGGATCTATGGCTACACCTTC. It is translated as CASSAWTGIYGYTF.

This clone has more than one count but fewer than ten. The rearrangement joins TRBV27 to TRBJ1-1; D may be TRBD1 (6 bases). This CDR3 spans 17 amino acids. Per germline, CDR1 MNHEY and CDR2 SMNVEV (reference sequence). The germline V and J ends were trimmed by 2 bases and 1 base, with 17 bases remaining between them. The CDR3 sequence: CASSLRPTGQWNTEAFF. DNA of the CDR3: TGTGCCAGCAGTTTAAGGCCGACAGGTCAGTGGAACACTGAAGCTTTCTTT.

The rearrangement links TRBV19 to TRBJ1-4; weak D call: TRBD1 (6 bases). CDR1 and CDR2 (germline): LNHDA, SQIVND (reference sequence). This CDR3 region has 16 residues. The V and J ends lost 6 bases and 10 bases respectively, with 24 bases between them. The DNA of the CDR3 is TGTGCCAGTAGCCCACCCCCCGGGGCAGGGGACCGAAAACTGTTTTTT. It specifies CASSPPPGAGDRKLFF. Combining the CDR3 with reference TRBV19 and TRBJ1-4 gives the whole variable domain DGGITQSPKYLFRKEGQNVTLSCEQNLNHDAMYWYRQDPGQGLRLIYYSQIVNDFQKGDIAEGYSVSREKKESFPLTVTSAQKNPTAFYLCASSPPPGAGDRKLFFGSGTQLSVL.

The chain has TRBV2 and TRBJ1-5; the match to TRBD1 covers 7 bases. The germline V gene encodes CDR1 SNHLY and CDR2 FYNNEI. The CDR3 length is 15 residues. The V and J ends lost 1 base and 4 bases, in that order; junction bases with no gene match: 4. The CDR3 sequence: CASSEDRGRNQPQHF. For the CDR3, the DNA is TGTGCCAGCAGTGAAGACAGGGGACGGAATCAGCCCCAGCATTTT. Supplemented by reference TRBV2 and TRBJ1-5, the full variable domain reads EPEVTQTPSHQVTQMGQEVILRCVPISNHLYFYWYRQILGQKVEFLVSFYNNEISEKSEIFDDQFSVERPDGSNFTLKIRSTKLEDSAMYFCASSEDRGRNQPQHFGDGTRLSIL.

V and J are TRBV6-6 and TRBJ2-7; the match to TRBD2 covers 8 bases. This CDR3 spans 13 amino acids. Germline V gene sequence: CDR1 MNHNY, CDR2 SVGAGI (reference sequence). V lost 6 bases and J lost 2; bases outside the gene matches: 3. CDR3 residues: CASRPGLAYEQYF. The CDR3 DNA sequence: TGTGCCAGCAGACCGGGACTAGCCTACGAGCAGTACTTC.

The V and J genes are TRBV18 and TRBJ1-1; no clear D. The V gene lost 2 bases and the J gene lost 1 base, with 11 bases spanning the gap. The CDR3 totals 15 residues. Germline assignment: CDR1 KGHSH and CDR2 LQKENI. The CDR3 region has the DNA TGTGCCAGCTCACCAGACTACGGTGGGAACACTGAAGCTTTCTTT. Its protein product is CASSPDYGGNTEAFF.

The CDR3 reads CASSREVGTQYF. CDR3 DNA: TGTGCCAGCAGCCGCGAAGTGGGTACGCAGTATTTT. This chain connects TRBV28 to TRBJ2-3; D uncertain. This CDR3 has 12 residues. The V end lost 6 bases, the J end lost 8 bases, and 12 bases lay between the germline ends. CDR1 MDHEN and CDR2 SYDVKM come from the germline V gene.

The chain links TRBV30 to TRBJ2-2, with TRBD2 as a possible D gene (5 bases). Trimming took 0 bases from V and 3 from J, leaving 14 bases between them. The CDR3 is 16 amino acids. Germline V lookup: CDR1 GTSNPN, CDR2 SVGIG (reference sequence). The CDR3 nucleotides are TGTGCCTGGAGTGTACGAGGCGGGTACCACACCGGGGAGCTGTTTTTT. This encodes CAWSVRGGYHTGELFF. Using reference TRBV30 and TRBJ2-2 for the parts outside the CDR3, the full variable domain is SQTIHQWPATLVQPVGSPLSLECTVEGTSNPNLYWYRQAAGRGLQLLFYSVGIGQISSEVPQNLSASRPQDRQFILSSKKLLLSDSGFYLCAWSVRGGYHTGELFFGEGSRLTVL.

CDR3 sequence (DNA): TGTGCCTGGAGTGGGACAGGCGCAGTCCCCCTCCACTTT. Translating gives CAWSGTGAVPLHF. The chain joins TRBV30 to TRBJ1-6, with 7 positions matching TRBD1. The CDR3 has 13 residues. Looked up from germline, CDR1 is GTSNPN and CDR2 is SVGIG (reference sequence). The V and J ends lost 1 base and 13 bases, in that order; junction bases with no gene match: 7.

The V and J genes are TRBV7-2 and TRBJ1-2, with D tentatively TRBD1 (5 bases). Germline CDR1 and CDR2: SGHTA and FQGNSA. This CDR3 has 13 amino acids. The V and J ends lost 4 bases and 4 bases respectively, with 10 bases between them. DNA of the CDR3: TGTGCCAGCAGCTCCGACAGCGCCTATGGCTACACCTTC. This gives the protein CASSSDSAYGYTF.

V gene TRBV9 combines with J gene TRBJ2-3; TRBD2 matches at 8 bases. This CDR3 region has 15 residues. With V trimmed by 4 bases and J by 1 base, 5 bases remained unmatched. Germline loops: CDR1 SGDLS, CDR2 YYNGEE. CDR3 DNA: TGTGCCAGCAGCCGCGGGGGGCGGGGCACAGATACGCAGTATTTT. This sequence encodes CASSRGGRGTDTQYF.

Turning to this clone: The junction shows a germline mismatch at one end, possibly a read error. The chain links TRBV20-1 to TRBJ2-5; no clear D. Germline CDR1 is DFQATT and CDR2 is SNEGSKA (reference sequence). This CDR3 spans 11 amino acids. The CDR3 DNA reads TGCGGTGCTCAGTACCAAGAGACCCAGTACTTC. Residues: CGAQYQETQYF.

The rearrangement uses TRBV5-5 and TRBJ2-7; D may correspond to TRBD1 or TRBD2 (5 bases each). The CDR3 runs 17 residues. The germline gives CDR1 SGHKS, CDR2 YYEKEE (reference sequence). The V end was cut by 0 bases, the J end by 6 bases, with 22 bases between. DNA for the CDR3: TGTGCCAGCAGCTTGGTCCCCCGGGACCTCAGCCGGGTCGAGCAGTACTTC. Its translation: CASSLVPRDLSRVEQYF.

The chain joins TRBV5-4 to TRBJ2-7, with D hard to call. The CDR3 contains 12 residues. Trimming removed 0 bases at V and 3 bases at J, with 4 bases between. The germline V gene encodes CDR1 SGHNT and CDR2 YYREEE (reference sequence). The CDR3 spells CASSLDRYEQYF. The DNA for the CDR3 is TGTGCCAGCAGCTTGGATCGCTACGAGCAGTACTTC.

V and J are TRBV4-3 and TRBJ2-1, with TRBD2 as a possible D gene (5 bases). V lost 4 bases and J 7 bases, leaving 14 bases between the germline ends. There are 14 residues in the CDR3. Germline V gene lookup returns CDR1 LGHNA and CDR2 YSLEER. The CDR3, as DNA: TGCGCCAGCAGCCGTATGGGAGAACGGAATGAGCAGTTCTTC. Translating it yields CASSRMGERNEQFF.

The chain combines TRBV21-1 with TRBJ2-3; the table's D call, TRBD2, was not checked against the DNA. TRBV21-1 is marked as a pseudogene. CDR3 length: 18 amino acids. The CDR3 region has the DNA TGTGCCAGCAGCAAAAAAAGCGGGGGGACAGGACGGGCAGATACGCAGTATTTT. It specifies CASSKKSGGTGRADTQYF.

This chain uses TRBV12-5 with TRBJ2-1; weak D call: TRBD2 (6 bases). This CDR3 region has 15 residues. Looked up from germline, CDR1 is LGHNT and CDR2 is FRNRAP. Trimming left V 0 bases short and J 10 bases short, with 16 bases between. CDR3 protein: CASGLVTGGAEEQFF. The CDR3 DNA is TGTGCTAGTGGTTTGGTAACAGGAGGGGCGGAGGAGCAGTTCTTC.